These T cell receptor beta chains were read from a single sample in a study of vaccination and CD4 T cells after COVID-19. From the PCR reads, TCRdb called clonotypes with MiXCR, one entry per CDR3 protein. The table has about 20,000 distinct CDR3 sequences, approximately 50% seen once. No antigen has been assigned to these receptors. What was sequenced was CD4+ T cells from blood, cultured in vitro. The receptors stem from a human donor who had recovered from COVID-19. CDR3s include the opening cysteine and the closing phenylalanine or tryptophan. D genes are given only for firm matches. Clone size is not always given. Where it is, it says once, few, many or a class for expanded clones.

J	size	V	D	CDR3	DNA
TRBJ2-7	.	TRBV12-3/TRBV12-4	TRBD2	CASSPLAGAIYEQYF	TGTGCCAGCAGTCCCCTAGCGGGGGCGATCTACGAGCAGTACTTC
TRBJ2-3	.	TRBV7-2	.	CASSYHLGGGTDTQYF	TGTGCCAGCAGCTACCACCTAGGAGGGGGCACAGATACGCAGTATTTT
TRBJ2-7	.	TRBV10-1	.	CASNPGGSGTYEQYF	TGCGCCAGCAATCCGGGTGGTAGCGGAACCTACGAGCAGTACTTC
TRBJ1-2	few	TRBV21-1	.	CASSKSGAVDNYGYTF	TGTGCCAGCAGCAAATCCGGGGCCGTAGACAACTATGGCTACACCTTC
TRBJ2-1	.	TRBV11-1	TRBD1	CASSRDRADNEQFF	TGTGCCAGCAGCCGGGACAGGGCAGACAATGAGCAGTTCTTC
TRBJ2-5	.	TRBV5-1	.	CASSLEETQYF	TGCGCCAGCAGCTTGGAAGAGACCCAGTACTTC
TRBJ2-7	.	TRBV20-1	TRBD2	CSAHRMGREGYEQYF	TGCAGTGCTCACCGGATGGGACGGGAGGGATACGAGCAGTACTTC
TRBJ2-1	.	TRBV2	TRBD2	CASRGYSGGLKDYNEQFF	TGTGCCAGCAGGGGTTATAGCGGGGGCCTCAAGGACTACAATGAGCAGTTCTTC
TRBJ1-5	.	TRBV2	.	CASSEGGTENQPQHF	TGTGCCAGCAGTGAAGGTGGGACGGAAAATCAGCCCCAGCATTTT
TRBJ2-3	few	TRBV20-1	TRBD1	CSAQRGQGTDTQYF	TGCAGTGCCCAAAGAGGACAGGGAACAGATACGCAGTATTTT
TRBJ1-1	once	TRBV7-9	.	CASSLGPATEAFF	TGTGCCAGCAGCTTAGGTCCGGCCACTGAAGCTTTCTTT
TRBJ2-5	.	TRBV24-1	TRBD2	CATSDQPTSGRSETQYF	TGTGCCACCAGTGATCAACCGACTAGCGGGAGGTCGGAGACCCAGTACTTC
TRBJ2-2	few	TRBV7-8	.	CASSLSLLTGELFF	TGTGCCAGCAGCTTATCCCTATTGACCGGGGAGCTGTTTTTT
TRBJ2-5	few	TRBV27	TRBD2	CASTPLAGGRETQYF	TGTGCCAGCACCCCTCTAGCGGGGGGGCGGGAGACCCAGTACTTC
TRBJ2-5	few	TRBV20-1	.	CSASRLAKETQYF	TGCAGTGCTAGTCGGCTAGCCAAAGAGACCCAGTACTTC
TRBJ2-3	.	TRBV7-9	TRBD1	CASSLEGVVDRGRLSDTQYF	TGTGCCAGCAGCTTAGAAGGTGTTGTGGACAGGGGGCGTCTTTCAGATACGCAGTATTTT
TRBJ2-7	.	TRBV6-1	.	CASSEGRDLQDLPYEQYF	TGTGCCAGCAGTGAAGGGAGGGACCTACAGGACCTCCCCTACGAGCAGTACTTC
TRBJ2-7	.	TRBV19	TRBD1	CASSPWTGSIYEQYF	TGTGCCAGTAGTCCATGGACAGGGTCAATATACGAGCAGTACTTC
TRBJ1-6	few	TRBV19	TRBD1	CASAGTGFSYNSPLHF	TGTGCCAGTGCCGGGACAGGGTTCTCCTATAATTCACCCCTCCACTTT
TRBJ2-3	large	TRBV29-1	.	CSVRDGSTDTQYF	TGCAGCGTTAGGGACGGGAGCACAGATACGCAGTATTTT
TRBJ2-7	.	TRBV27	TRBD1	CASSLRGRTGIYEQYF	TGTGCCAGCAGTTTAAGGGGCCGGACAGGGATCTACGAGCAGTACTTC
TRBJ1-1	few	TRBV24-1	TRBD1	CATRSGGRNTEAFF	TGTGCCACCCGATCAGGGGGGAGGAACACTGAAGCTTTCTTT
TRBJ1-5	few	TRBV7-9	.	CASSLGSRENQPQHF	TGTGCCAGCAGCTTAGGGTCTCGGGAGAATCAGCCCCAGCATTTT
TRBJ2-7	few	TRBV6-1	TRBD1	CASSEEIGTASYEQYF	TGTGCCAGCAGTGAAGAAATAGGGACAGCCTCCTACGAGCAGTACTTC
TRBJ2-3	few	TRBV27	.	CASSLSTSTDTQYF	TGTGCCAGCAGTTTATCCACCAGCACAGATACGCAGTATTTT
TRBJ2-2	.	TRBV2	TRBD1	CASRTQGALGTGELFF	TGTGCCAGCAGGACACAGGGGGCGTTGGGCACCGGGGAGCTGTTTTTT
TRBJ2-2	few	TRBV7-2	.	CASSSGTNPGELFF	TGTGCCAGCAGCTCGGGAACTAATCCCGGGGAGCTGTTTTTT
TRBJ2-6	.	TRBV7-3	.	CASSLYSRQRSGANVLTF	TGTGCCAGCAGCTTATACTCCCGACAGAGGTCTGGGGCCAACGTCCTGACTTTC
TRBJ1-2	.	TRBV28	TRBD1	CASSYGQGRYGYTF	TGTGCCAGCAGTTACGGACAGGGTCGCTATGGCTACACCTTC
TRBJ2-5	few	TRBV20-1	.	CSAEDIRQETQYF	TGCAGTGCCGAGGACATCCGCCAAGAGACCCAGTACTTC
TRBJ1-6	.	TRBV7-3	TRBD1	CASSLVGGTGDNSPLHF	TGTGCCAGCAGCTTAGTCGGGGGTACAGGGGATAATTCACCCCTCCACTTT